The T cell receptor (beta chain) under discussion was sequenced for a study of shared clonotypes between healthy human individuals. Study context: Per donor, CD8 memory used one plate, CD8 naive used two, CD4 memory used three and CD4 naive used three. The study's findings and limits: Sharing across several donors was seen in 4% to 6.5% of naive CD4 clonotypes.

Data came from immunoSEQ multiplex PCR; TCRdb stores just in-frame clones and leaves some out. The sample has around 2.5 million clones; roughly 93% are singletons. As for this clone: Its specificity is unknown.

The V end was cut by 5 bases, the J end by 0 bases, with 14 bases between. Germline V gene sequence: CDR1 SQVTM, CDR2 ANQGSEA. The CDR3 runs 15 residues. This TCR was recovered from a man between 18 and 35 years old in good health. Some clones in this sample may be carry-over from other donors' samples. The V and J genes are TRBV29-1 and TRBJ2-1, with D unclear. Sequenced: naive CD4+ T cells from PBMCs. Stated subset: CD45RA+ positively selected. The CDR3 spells CSVSTVAASYNEQFF. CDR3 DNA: TGCAGCGTTTCTACAGTAGCTGCCTCCTACAATGAGCAGTTCTTC.